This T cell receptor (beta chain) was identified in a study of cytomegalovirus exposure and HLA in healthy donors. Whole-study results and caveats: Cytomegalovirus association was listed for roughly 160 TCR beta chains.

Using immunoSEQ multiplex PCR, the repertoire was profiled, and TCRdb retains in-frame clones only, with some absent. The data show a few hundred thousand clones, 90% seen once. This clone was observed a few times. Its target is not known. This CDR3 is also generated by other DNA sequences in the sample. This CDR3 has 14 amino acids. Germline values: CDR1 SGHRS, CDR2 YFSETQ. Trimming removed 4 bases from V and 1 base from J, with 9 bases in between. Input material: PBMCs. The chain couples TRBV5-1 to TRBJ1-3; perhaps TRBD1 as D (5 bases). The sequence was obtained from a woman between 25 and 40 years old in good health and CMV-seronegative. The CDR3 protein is CASSPGQSGNTIYF. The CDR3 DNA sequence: TGCGCCAGCAGCCCCGGACAATCTGGAAACACCATATATTTT.